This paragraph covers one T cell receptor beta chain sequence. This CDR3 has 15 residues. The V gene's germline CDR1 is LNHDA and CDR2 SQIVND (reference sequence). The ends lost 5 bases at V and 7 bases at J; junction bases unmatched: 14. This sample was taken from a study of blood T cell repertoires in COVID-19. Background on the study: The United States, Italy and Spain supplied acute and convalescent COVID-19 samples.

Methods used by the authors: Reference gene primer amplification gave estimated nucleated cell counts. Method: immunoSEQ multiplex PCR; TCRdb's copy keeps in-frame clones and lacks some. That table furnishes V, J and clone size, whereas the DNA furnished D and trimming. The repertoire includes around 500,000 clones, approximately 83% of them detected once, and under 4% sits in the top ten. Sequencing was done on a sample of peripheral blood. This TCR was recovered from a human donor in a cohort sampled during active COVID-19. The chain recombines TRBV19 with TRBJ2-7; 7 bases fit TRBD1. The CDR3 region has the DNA TGTGCCAGTAGTGTCCGGGACAGTGTCATTATGGAGCAGTACTTC. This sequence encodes CASSVRDSVIMEQYF.